This T cell receptor beta chain comes out of a study of response to subunit inactivated influenza vaccine. TCRdb recomputed calls from the RT-PCR reads with MiXCR, one row per CDR3 protein. The table lists about 540,000 distinct CDR3 sequences, around 21% of them singletons. V lost 2 bases, J lost 0 bases, and 7 bases stayed unmatched. The CDR3 totals 17 residues. CDR1 is MDHEN and CDR2 is SYDVKM in the germline V gene. These data are also associated with another study on T cells expressing NK-cell markers. That publication notes: Template switching by 5'RACE with UMIs generated the TCR beta cDNA.

This chain uses TRBV28 with TRBJ2-4, with 7 bases aligning to TRBD1. The clonotype originates from a man between 50 and 59 years old who received an inactivated influenza vaccine. This sample comprised CD4+ T cells sorted from PBMCs, obtained 11 to 12 days after vaccination. This CDR3 is CASSLRQGRLAKNIQYF. The DNA for the CDR3 is TGTGCCAGCAGTTTACGACAGGGACGCCTAGCCAAAAACATTCAGTACTTC.